A single sample gave rise to the 22 T cell receptor beta chains below, sequenced in a study of CD8 T cells in Susac syndrome. cDNA came from 0.5 to 1 ug RNA primed by random hexamers. MiXCR, applied by TCRdb to the immunoSEQ multiplex PCR reads, yields one record per CDR3 protein. The sample gives some 180,000 distinct CDR3 sequences, 90% to 95% of which show up once; around 0.1% is in the top ten. The sequencing input was CD4+ T cells from PBMCs. These receptors all come from a human donor in good health.

CDR3 DNA: TGTGCCAGCAGTTGGCGCGCCTCAGAGACCCAGTACTTC. It is translated as CASSWRASETQYF. J is TRBJ2-5 and V is TRBV12-3 or TRBV12-4; D is unclear. V lost 4 bases to trimming and J lost 4 bases, with 10 bases between them. The CDR3 extends over 13 amino acids.

This clonotype appeared a single time. This rearrangement joins TRBV12-3 or TRBV12-4 to TRBJ2-3; D perhaps matches TRBD2 (5 bases). This CDR3 is built from 14 residues. Trimming removed 7 bases at V and 5 bases at J, with 16 bases between. DNA for the CDR3: TGTGCCAGCACCCTATCGAGCCGGGGAGATACGCAGTATTTT. Protein: CASTLSSRGDTQYF.

The CDR3 DNA reads TGTGCCTGGAGCTCAGGGTTATTCAATCAGCCCCAGCATTTT. It codes for CAWSSGLFNQPQHF. The rearrangement links TRBV30 to TRBJ1-5, with a weak D call TRBD1 (5 bases). The CDR3 covers 14 residues. Germline CDR1 GTSNPN, CDR2 SVGIG (reference sequence). Trimming took off 3 bases at V and 3 bases at J, with 12 bases between the two ends. Combining the CDR3 with reference TRBV30 and TRBJ1-5 gives the whole variable domain SQTIHQWPATLVQPVGSPLSLECTVEGTSNPNLYWYRQAAGRGLQLLFYSVGIGQISSEVPQNLSASRPQDRQFILSSKKLLLSDSGFYLCAWSSGLFNQPQHFGDGTRLSIL.

V usage is TRBV14 and J usage is TRBJ1-1, with D unclear. Trimming stripped 4 bases from V and 1 base from J, with 13 bases between. Germline values: CDR1 SGHDN, CDR2 FVKESK. CDR3 length: 15 residues. CDR3 DNA: TGTGCCAGCAGCCCCCAGACGGACTGGAACACTGAAGCTTTCTTT. It encodes CASSPQTDWNTEAFF.

The V and J genes are TRBV3-1 and TRBJ1-1; D is perhaps TRBD1 (5 bases). The CDR3 is 13 residues long. V lost 10 bases and J lost 1, with 13 bases in between. Per the germline V gene, CDR1 is LGHDT and CDR2 is YNNKEL (reference sequence). The CDR3 nucleotides are TGTGCCATCCGACAGAGCCAGAACACTGAAGCTTTCTTT. It is translated as CAIRQSQNTEAFF.

This chain's CDR3 is CASSVGHNQETQYF. CDR3 coding DNA: TGTGCCAGCTCCGTTGGACACAACCAAGAGACCCAGTACTTC. This chain uses TRBV18 with TRBJ2-5; tentative D call: TRBD1 (5 bases). The germline V gene has CDR1 KGHSH and CDR2 LQKENI. Deletions cut 6 bases from V and 0 bases from J, with 11 bases between. CDR3 length: 14 amino acids.

The chain combines TRBV19 with TRBJ2-1; D is ambiguous. V was trimmed by 3 bases and J by 6 bases, leaving 12 bases between them. CDR3 length: 14 residues. Germline V lookup: CDR1 LNHDA, CDR2 SQIVND (reference sequence). The CDR3, as DNA: TGTGCCAGTAGTATCATCGTCGGTGTCAATGAGCAGTTCTTC. Its protein product is CASSIIVGVNEQFF.

The chain joins TRBV5-1 to TRBJ2-1, with a possible D match to TRBD1 (6 bases). Germline loops: CDR1 SGHRS, CDR2 YFSETQ. Trimming shortened V by 4 bases and J by 10 bases, and 21 bases separated the two germline ends. The CDR3 covers 15 residues. The DNA of the CDR3 is TGCGCCAGCAGCCAACAGGGTCTCACAATGTGGGAGCAGTTCTTC. Its translation is CASSQQGLTMWEQFF.

The rearrangement uses TRBV5-1 and TRBJ2-2, with 7 bases aligning to TRBD1. Germline V gene lookup returns CDR1 SGHRS and CDR2 YFSETQ. The trim removed 2 bases at V and 5 bases at J, leaving 6 bases unmatched. CDR3 size: 15 residues. In nucleotides, the CDR3 is TGCGCCAGCAGCTTAGAGGGGGCCGGAACCGGGGAGCTGTTTTTT. It specifies CASSLEGAGTGELFF.

V gene TRBV5-1 combines with J gene TRBJ2-4; weak D call: TRBD1 (6 bases). V was shortened by 0 bases and J by 7 bases, with 11 bases between the two germline ends. CDR3 length: 14 amino acids. Germline lookup yields CDR1 SGHRS and CDR2 YFSETQ. The DNA for the CDR3 is TGCGCCAGCAGCTTGGCAGGGGTTGAGAACATTCAGTACTTC. As protein: CASSLAGVENIQYF.

This chain uses TRBV7-2 with TRBJ1-5; a possible D gene is TRBD1 (6 bases). Per germline, CDR1 SGHTA and CDR2 FQGNSA. V lost 4 bases and J lost 0, with 7 bases in between. The CDR3 is 14 residues long. In DNA, the CDR3 is TGTGCCAGCAGCTCACAGGGTAGCAATCAGCCCCAGCATTTT. This sequence encodes CASSSQGSNQPQHF.

The J gene is TRBJ2-5, the V gene TRBV10-3; unclear D gene. Germline-derived CDR1 and CDR2 are ENHRY and SYGVKD. CDR3 length: 11 residues. The V gene lost 6 bases and the J gene lost 5 bases, with 7 bases spanning the gap. The CDR3 bases are TGTGCCATCAGGGCTGGGGAGACCCAGTACTTC. Translating it yields CAIRAGETQYF.

The chain carries TRBV4-2 and TRBJ1-1; possible D gene TRBD1, 5 bases. V dropped 4 bases and J dropped 5 bases, with 11 bases sitting between them. CDR3 size: 13 residues. The germline gives CDR1 LGHNA, CDR2 YNFKEQ. In nucleotides, the CDR3 is TGTGCCAGCAGCCGCAACAGGTTAACTGAAGCTTTCTTT. Its translation is CASSRNRLTEAFF.

This rearrangement joins TRBV7-9 to TRBJ1-1; D gene ambiguous. The germline V gene has CDR1 SEHNR and CDR2 FQNEAQ (reference sequence). The CDR3 covers 13 residues. The V end was cut by 7 bases, the J end by 0 bases, with 9 bases between. The CDR3 region is CASTHGVNTEAFF. The CDR3 DNA reads TGTGCCAGCACCCACGGAGTGAACACTGAAGCTTTCTTT.

This chain links TRBV29-1 with TRBJ2-3; 8 nucleotides align to TRBD2. CDR1 and CDR2 from the germline V gene are SQVTM and ANQGSEA. The CDR3 has 14 residues. The J segment lost 5 bases and the V segment lost 5 bases, leaving 9 bases of the junction unmatched. The CDR3 bases are TGCAGCGTTCACCCCCACGGGACTAGAGATACGCAGTATTTT. This translates into CSVHPHGTRDTQYF.

This clonotype appeared a single time. This sequence joins TRBV19 and TRBJ2-3; D not resolved. Germline V gene sequence: CDR1 LNHDA, CDR2 SQIVND (reference sequence). V shed 3 bases and J shed 0 bases, with 4 bases lying between them. The CDR3 has 13 residues. The CDR3 sequence: CASSMASTDTQYF. The CDR3 DNA follows: TGTGCCAGTAGTATGGCGAGCACAGATACGCAGTATTTT.

The chain employs TRBV12-3 or TRBV12-4 and TRBJ2-3; possibly TRBD1 or TRBD2 for D (6 bases each). There are 14 residues in the CDR3. V was pared by 2 bases and J by 5 bases, with 11 bases between. For the CDR3, the DNA is TGTGCCAGCAGTTTAAGGGGGGCAAGAGATACGCAGTATTTT. Protein sequence: CASSLRGARDTQYF.

The rearrangement joins TRBV7-9 to TRBJ1-6; 7 bases line up with TRBD1. The CDR3 loop spans 15 amino acids. Germline-derived CDR1 and CDR2 are SEHNR and FQNEAQ (reference sequence). The trim removed 5 bases at V and 7 bases at J, leaving 8 bases unmatched. The CDR3 is CASSPQTGLNSPLHF. The CDR3 DNA sequence: TGTGCCAGCAGCCCCCAGACAGGGCTAAATTCACCCCTCCACTTT.

The chain carries TRBV6-2 or TRBV6-3 and TRBJ2-7; 9 nucleotides align to TRBD2. CDR1 is MNHEY, CDR2 SVGEGT, per germline. The V gene end was trimmed by 8 bases and the J gene end by 3 bases; junction bases not matched to a gene: 8. CDR3 length: 14 amino acids. CDR3 bases: TGTGCCAGCCAAGGACTAGCGCGATACTACGAGCAGTACTTC. Translated: CASQGLARYYEQYF.

The chain uses TRBV9 and TRBJ2-3; weak D call: TRBD2 (5 bases). V shed 0 bases and J shed 4 bases, with 9 bases lying between them. The CDR3 loop spans 14 amino acids. Per germline, CDR1 SGDLS and CDR2 YYNGEE. The chain's CDR3 is CASSVGPGADTQYF. The CDR3 bases are TGTGCCAGCAGCGTAGGCCCCGGGGCAGATACGCAGTATTTT.

This sequence joins TRBV4-3 and TRBJ1-2; TRBD1 is a possible D gene (6 bases). The CDR3 totals 16 residues. V shed 3 bases and J shed 3 bases, with 17 bases lying between them. CDR1 is LGHNA and CDR2 is YSLEER in the germline V gene. CDR3 residues: CASSHVPGAGHYGYTF. The DNA for the CDR3 is TGCGCCAGCAGCCATGTACCAGGGGCAGGGCACTATGGCTACACCTTC.

The chain uses TRBV7-2 and TRBJ2-3; 9 positions match TRBD2. V was pared by 3 bases and J by 3 bases, with 10 bases of the junction left unmatched. The CDR3 is 17 amino acids. The germline V gene encodes CDR1 SGHTA and CDR2 FQGNSA. The chain's CDR3 is CASSFLRRGGQTDTQYF. In DNA form, the CDR3 reads TGTGCCAGCAGCTTCCTCAGGCGGGGGGGCCAAACAGATACGCAGTATTTT.